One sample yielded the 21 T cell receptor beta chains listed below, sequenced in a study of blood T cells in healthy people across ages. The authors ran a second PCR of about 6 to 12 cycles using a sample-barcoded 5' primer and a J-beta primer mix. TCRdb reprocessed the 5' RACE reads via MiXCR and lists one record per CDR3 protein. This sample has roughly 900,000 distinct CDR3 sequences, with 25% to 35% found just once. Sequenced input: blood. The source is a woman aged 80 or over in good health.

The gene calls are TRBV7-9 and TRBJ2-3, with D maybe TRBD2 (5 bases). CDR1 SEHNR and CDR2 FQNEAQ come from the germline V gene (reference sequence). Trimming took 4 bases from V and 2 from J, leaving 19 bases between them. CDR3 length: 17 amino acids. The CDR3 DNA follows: TGTGCCAGCAGCTATCGGGATAGGGCGCTTAACACAGATACGCAGTATTTT. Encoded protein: CASSYRDRALNTDTQYF.

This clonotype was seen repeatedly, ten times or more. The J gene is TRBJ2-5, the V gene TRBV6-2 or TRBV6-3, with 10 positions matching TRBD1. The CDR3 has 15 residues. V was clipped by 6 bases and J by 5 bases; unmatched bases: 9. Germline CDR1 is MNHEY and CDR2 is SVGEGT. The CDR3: CASSRGDRGPETQYF. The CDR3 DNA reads TGTGCCAGCAGCCGGGGGGACAGGGGACCGGAGACCCAGTACTTC.

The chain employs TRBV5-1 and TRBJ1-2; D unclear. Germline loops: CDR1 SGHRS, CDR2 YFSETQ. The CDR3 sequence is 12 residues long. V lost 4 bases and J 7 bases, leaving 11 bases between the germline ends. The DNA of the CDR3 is TGCGCCAGCAGCGCCGGAGTGAGTGGCTACACCTTC. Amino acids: CASSAGVSGYTF.

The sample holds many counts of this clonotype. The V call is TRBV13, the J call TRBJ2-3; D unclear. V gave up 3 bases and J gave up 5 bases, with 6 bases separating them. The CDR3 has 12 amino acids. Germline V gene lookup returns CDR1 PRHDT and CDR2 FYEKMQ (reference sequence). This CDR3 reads CASSFLKDTQYF. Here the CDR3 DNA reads TGTGCCAGCAGCTTTCTCAAAGATACGCAGTATTTT.

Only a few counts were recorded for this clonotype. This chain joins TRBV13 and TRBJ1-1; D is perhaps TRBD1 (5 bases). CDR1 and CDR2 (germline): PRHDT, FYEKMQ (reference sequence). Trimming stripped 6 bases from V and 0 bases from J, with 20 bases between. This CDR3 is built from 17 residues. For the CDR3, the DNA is TGTGCCAGCAGGCAGGGCATCGGTATAGTCCTGAACACTGAAGCTTTCTTT. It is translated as CASRQGIGIVLNTEAFF.

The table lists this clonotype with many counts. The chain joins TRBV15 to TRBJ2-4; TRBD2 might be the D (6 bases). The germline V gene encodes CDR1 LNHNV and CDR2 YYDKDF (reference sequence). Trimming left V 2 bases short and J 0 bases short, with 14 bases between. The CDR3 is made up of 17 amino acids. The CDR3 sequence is CATSRSLGGIAKNIQYF. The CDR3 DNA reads TGTGCCACCAGCAGAAGTCTGGGAGGAATAGCCAAAAACATTCAGTACTTC.

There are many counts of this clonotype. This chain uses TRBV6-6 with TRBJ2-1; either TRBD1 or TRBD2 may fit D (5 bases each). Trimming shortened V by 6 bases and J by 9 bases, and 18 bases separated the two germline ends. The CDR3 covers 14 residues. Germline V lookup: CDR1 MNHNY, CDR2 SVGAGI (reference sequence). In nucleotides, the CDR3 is TGTGCCAGCAGGTTCTCGGGACGGGACGTTGAGCAGTTCTTC. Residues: CASRFSGRDVEQFF.

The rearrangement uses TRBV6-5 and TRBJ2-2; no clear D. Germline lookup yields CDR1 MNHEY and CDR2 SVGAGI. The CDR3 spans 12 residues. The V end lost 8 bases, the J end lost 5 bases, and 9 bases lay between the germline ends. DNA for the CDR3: TGTGCCAGCCATCAGTCTACCGGGGAGCTGTTTTTT. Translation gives CASHQSTGELFF.

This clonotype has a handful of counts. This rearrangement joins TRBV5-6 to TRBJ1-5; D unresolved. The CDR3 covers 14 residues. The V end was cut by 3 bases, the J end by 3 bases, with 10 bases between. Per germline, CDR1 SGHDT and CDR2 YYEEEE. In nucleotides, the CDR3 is TGTGCCAGCAGCTACAGACAAACCAATCAGCCCCAGCATTTT. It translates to CASSYRQTNQPQHF.

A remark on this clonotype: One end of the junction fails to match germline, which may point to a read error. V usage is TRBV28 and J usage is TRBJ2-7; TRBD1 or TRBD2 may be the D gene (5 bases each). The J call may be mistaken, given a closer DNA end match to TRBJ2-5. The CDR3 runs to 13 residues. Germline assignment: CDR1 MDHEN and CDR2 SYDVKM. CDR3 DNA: TGTGCCTGCAGTCGTGGGGGTGGGGAGACCCAGTACTTC. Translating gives CACSRGGGETQYF.

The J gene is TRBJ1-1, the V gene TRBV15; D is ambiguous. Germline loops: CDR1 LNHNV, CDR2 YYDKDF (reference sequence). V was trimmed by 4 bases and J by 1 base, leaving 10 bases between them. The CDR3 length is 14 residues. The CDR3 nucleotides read TGTGCCACCAGCACGCCCGGGCCGAACACTGAAGCTTTCTTT. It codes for CATSTPGPNTEAFF.

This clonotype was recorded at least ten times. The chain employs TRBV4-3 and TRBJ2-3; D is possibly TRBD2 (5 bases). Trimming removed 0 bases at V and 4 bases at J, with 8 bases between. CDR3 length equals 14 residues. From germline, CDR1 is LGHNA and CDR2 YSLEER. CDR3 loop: CASSQDPGSDTQYF. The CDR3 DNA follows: TGCGCCAGCAGCCAAGATCCGGGATCAGATACGCAGTATTTT.

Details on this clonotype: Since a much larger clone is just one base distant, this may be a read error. The CDR3: CASSLETARETQYF. CDR3 sequence (DNA): TGTGCCAGCAGCTTGGAGACGGCCCGAGAGACCCAGTACTTC. The chain carries TRBV5-5 and TRBJ2-5; no firm D call. Trimming took off 0 bases at V and 4 bases at J, with 10 bases between the two ends. This CDR3 contains 14 residues. The germline V gene has CDR1 SGHKS and CDR2 YYEKEE (reference sequence).

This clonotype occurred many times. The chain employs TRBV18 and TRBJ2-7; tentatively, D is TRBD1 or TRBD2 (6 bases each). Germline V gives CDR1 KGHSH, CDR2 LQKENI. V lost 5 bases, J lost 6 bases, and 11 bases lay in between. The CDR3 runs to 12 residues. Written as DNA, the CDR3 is TGTGCCAGCTCAATACAGGGAGGCGAGCAGTACTTC. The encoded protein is CASSIQGGEQYF.

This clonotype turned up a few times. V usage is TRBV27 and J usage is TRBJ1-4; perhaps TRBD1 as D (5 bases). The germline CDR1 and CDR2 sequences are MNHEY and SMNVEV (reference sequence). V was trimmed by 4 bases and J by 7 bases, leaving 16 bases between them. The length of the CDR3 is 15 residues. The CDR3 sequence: CASSSQGPLSEKLFF. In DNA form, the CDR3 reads TGTGCCAGCAGTTCCCAGGGACCCCTTAGTGAAAAACTGTTTTTT.

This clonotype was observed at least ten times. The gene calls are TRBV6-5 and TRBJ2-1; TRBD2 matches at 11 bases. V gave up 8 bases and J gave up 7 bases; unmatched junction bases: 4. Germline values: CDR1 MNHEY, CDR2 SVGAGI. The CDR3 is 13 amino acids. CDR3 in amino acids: CASRSGGENEQFF. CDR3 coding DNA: TGTGCCAGCCGTAGCGGGGGGGAAAATGAGCAGTTCTTC.

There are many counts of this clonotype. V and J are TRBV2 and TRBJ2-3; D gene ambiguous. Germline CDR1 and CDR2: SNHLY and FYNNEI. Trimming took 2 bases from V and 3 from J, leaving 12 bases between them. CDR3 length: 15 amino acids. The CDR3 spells CASSENLGSTDTQYF. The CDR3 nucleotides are TGTGCCAGCAGTGAAAATCTGGGTTCGACAGATACGCAGTATTTT. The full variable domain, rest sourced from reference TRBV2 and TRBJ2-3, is EPEVTQTPSHQVTQMGQEVILRCVPISNHLYFYWYRQILGQKVEFLVSFYNNEISEKSEIFDDQFSVERPDGSNFTLKIRSTKLEDSAMYFCASSENLGSTDTQYFGPGTRLTVL.

CDR3 DNA: TGTGCCAGCAGTCACCGAACCGGGACTAGCGCCCTCAATGAGCAGTTCTTC. Translated, it gives CASSHRTGTSALNEQFF. V gene TRBV6-2 or TRBV6-3 combines with J gene TRBJ2-1; 10 positions agree with TRBD2. CDR1 and CDR2 from the germline V gene are MNHEY and SVGEGT. Trimming took 5 bases from V and 6 from J; bases not matched to a gene: 13. This CDR3 has 17 amino acids.

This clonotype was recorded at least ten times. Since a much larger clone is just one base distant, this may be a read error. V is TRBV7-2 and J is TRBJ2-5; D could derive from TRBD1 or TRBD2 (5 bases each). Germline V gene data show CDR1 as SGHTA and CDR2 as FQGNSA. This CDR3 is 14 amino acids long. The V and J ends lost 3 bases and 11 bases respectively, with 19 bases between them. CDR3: CASSFAGANNEQYF. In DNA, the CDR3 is TGTGCCAGCAGCTTCGCCGGGGCTAACAATGAGCAGTACTTC.

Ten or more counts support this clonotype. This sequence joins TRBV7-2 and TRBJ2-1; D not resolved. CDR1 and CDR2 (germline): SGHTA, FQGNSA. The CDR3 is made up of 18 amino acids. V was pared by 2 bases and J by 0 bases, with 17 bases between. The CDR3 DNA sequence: TGTGCCAGCAGCTTAAGGGTCACGGCGTTCAGCTCCTACAATGAGCAGTTCTTC. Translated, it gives CASSLRVTAFSSYNEQFF. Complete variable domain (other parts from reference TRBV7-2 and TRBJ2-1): GAGVSQSPSNKVTEKGKDVELRCDPISGHTALYWYRQSLGQGLEFLIYFQGNSAPDKSGLPSDRFSAERTGGSVSTLTIQRTQQEDSAVYLCASSLRVTAFSSYNEQFFGPGTRLTVL.

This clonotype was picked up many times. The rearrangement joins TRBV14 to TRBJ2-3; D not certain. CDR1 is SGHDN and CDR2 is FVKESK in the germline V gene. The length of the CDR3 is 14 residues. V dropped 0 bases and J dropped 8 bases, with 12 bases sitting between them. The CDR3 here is CASSQEWGVVTQYF. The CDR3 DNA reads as TGTGCCAGCAGCCAAGAGTGGGGTGTAGTTACGCAGTATTTT.